The following is a T cell receptor (beta chain) sequence with its context. The sample belongs to a study of control samples from healthy donors and cancer patients. Trimming cost V 4 bases and J 2 bases; bases outside gene matches: 7. Germline assignment: CDR1 WSHSY and CDR2 SAAADI. The CDR3 extends over 15 amino acids. Sequenced by immunoSEQ multiplex PCR; TCRdb stores in-frame clones only, minus some. Of 120,000 to 150,000 clones listed, 80% to 95% are singletons. The rearrangement uses TRBV10-2 and TRBJ1-1; 7 bases fit TRBD1. This sequence was found in a young man in good health. The specimen sequenced was blood. CDR3 nucleotides: TGCGCCAGCAGTGGGCGACAGGGAGCAAACACTGAAGCTTTCTTT. Encoded protein: CASSGRQGANTEAFF.